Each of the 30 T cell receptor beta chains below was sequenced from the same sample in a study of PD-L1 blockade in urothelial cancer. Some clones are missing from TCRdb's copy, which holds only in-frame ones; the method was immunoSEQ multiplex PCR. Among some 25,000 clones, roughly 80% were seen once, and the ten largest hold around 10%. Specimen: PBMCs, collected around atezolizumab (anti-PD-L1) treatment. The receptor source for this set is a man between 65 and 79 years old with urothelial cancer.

The CDR3 DNA reads TGTGCCACCAGCAGAGATCGAGGCAGCCAAGAGACCCAGTACTTC. This encodes CATSRDRGSQETQYF. V is TRBV15 and J is TRBJ2-5; D remains ambiguous. CDR1 LNHNV and CDR2 YYDKDF come from the germline V gene (reference sequence). The CDR3 length is 15 residues. The ends were cut back, 0 bases at V and 1 base at J, with 9 bases in the middle.

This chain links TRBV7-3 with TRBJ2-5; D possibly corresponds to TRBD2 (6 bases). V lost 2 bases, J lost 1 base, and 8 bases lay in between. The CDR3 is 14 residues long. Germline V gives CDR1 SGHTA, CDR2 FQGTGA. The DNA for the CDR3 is TGTGCCAGCAGCTTAGGGGGGAGCCAAGAGACCCAGTACTTC. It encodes CASSLGGSQETQYF.

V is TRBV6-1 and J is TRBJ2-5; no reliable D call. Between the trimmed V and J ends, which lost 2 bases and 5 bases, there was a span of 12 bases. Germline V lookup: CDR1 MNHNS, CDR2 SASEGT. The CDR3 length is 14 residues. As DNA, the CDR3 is TGTGCCAGCAGTGAAATTTCAGTCGGGGAGACCCAGTACTTC. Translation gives CASSEISVGETQYF.

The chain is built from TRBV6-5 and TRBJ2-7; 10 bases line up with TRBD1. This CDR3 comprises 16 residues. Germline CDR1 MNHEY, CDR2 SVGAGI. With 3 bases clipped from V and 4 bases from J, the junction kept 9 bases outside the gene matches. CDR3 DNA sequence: TGTGCCAGCAGTTATCGTCCGACGGGACAGGGGTACGAGCAGTACTTC. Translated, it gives CASSYRPTGQGYEQYF.

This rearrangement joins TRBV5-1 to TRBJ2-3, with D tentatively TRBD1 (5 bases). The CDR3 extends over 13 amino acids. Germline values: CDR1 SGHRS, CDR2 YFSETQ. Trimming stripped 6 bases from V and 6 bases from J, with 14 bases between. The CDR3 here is CASNLDRYDTQYF. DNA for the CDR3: TGCGCCAGCAATCTTGACAGATACGATACGCAGTATTTT.

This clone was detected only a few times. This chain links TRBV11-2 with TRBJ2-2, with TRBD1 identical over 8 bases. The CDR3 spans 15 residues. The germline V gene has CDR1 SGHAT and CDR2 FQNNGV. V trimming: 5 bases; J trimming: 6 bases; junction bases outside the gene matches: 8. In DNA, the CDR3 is TGTGCCAGCAGCCCGGGACAGGCTTGGGCCGGGGAGCTGTTTTTT. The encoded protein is CASSPGQAWAGELFF.

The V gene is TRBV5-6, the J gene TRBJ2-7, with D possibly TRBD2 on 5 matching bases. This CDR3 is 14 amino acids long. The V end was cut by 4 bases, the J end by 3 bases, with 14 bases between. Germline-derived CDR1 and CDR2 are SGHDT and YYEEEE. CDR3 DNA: TGTGCCAGCAGCCCTTGGGCGGGCGACTACGAGCAGTACTTC. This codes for CASSPWAGDYEQYF.

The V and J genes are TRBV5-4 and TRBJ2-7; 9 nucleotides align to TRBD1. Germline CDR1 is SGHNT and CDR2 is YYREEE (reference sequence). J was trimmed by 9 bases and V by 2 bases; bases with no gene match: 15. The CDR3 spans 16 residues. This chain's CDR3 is CASSLEPGQGLLGQYF. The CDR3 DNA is TGTGCCAGCAGCTTAGAACCGGGACAGGGCCTTCTAGGGCAGTACTTC.

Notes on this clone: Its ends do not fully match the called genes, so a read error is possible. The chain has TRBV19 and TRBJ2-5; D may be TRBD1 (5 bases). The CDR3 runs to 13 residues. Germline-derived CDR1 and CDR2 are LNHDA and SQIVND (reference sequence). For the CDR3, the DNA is TGTGCCAGCAGTATTAAGGGGCAAGAGACCCAGTACTTC. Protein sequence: CASSIKGQETQYF.

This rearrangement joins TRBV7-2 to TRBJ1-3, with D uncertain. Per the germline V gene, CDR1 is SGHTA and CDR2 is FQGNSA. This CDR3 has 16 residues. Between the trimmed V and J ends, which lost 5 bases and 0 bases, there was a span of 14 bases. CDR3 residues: CASSPSGRYSGNTIYF. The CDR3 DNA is TGTGCCAGCAGCCCCTCGGGAAGGTACTCTGGAAACACCATATATTTT.

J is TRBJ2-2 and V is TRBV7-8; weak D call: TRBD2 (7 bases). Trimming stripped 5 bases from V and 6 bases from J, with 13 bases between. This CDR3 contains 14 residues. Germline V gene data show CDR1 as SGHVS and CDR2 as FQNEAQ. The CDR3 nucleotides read TGTGCCAGCAGCCCAAGGCGGGGGCCCGGGGAGCTGTTTTTT. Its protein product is CASSPRRGPGELFF.

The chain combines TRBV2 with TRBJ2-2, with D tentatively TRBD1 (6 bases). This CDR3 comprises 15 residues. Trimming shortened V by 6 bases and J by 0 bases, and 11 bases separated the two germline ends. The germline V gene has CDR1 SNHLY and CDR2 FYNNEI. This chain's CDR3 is CASRPGQANTGELFF. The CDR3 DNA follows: TGTGCCAGCAGACCGGGACAAGCGAACACCGGGGAGCTGTTTTTT.

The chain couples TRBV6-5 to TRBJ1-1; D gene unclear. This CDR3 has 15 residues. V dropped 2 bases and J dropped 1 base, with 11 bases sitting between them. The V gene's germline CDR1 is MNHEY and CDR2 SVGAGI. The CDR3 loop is CASSYIGVSNTEAFF. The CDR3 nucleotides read TGTGCCAGCAGTTACATCGGGGTTTCGAACACTGAAGCTTTCTTT.

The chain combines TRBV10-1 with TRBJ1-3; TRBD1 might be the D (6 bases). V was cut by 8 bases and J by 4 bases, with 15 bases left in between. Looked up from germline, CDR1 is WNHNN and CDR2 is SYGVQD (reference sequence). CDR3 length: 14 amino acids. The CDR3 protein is CASSTGNPGNTIYF. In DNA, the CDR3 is TGCGCCAGCTCTACAGGGAATCCGGGAAACACCATATATTTT.

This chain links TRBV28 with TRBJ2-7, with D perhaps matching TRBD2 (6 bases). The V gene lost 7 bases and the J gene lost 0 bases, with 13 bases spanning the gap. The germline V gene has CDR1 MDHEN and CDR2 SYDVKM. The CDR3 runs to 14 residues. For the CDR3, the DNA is TGTGCCAGCAAAAGGGGAGGAAACTCCTACGAGCAGTACTTC. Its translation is CASKRGGNSYEQYF.

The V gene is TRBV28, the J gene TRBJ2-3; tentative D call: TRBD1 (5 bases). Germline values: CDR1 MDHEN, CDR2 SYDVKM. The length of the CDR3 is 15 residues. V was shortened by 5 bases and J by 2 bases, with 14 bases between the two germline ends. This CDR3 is CASSPMQGFTDTQYF. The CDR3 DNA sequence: TGTGCCAGCAGTCCTATGCAGGGCTTCACAGATACGCAGTATTTT.

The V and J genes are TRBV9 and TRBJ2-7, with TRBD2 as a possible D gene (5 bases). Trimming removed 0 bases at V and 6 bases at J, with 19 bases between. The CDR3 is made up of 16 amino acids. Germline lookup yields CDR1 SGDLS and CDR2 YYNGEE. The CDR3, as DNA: TGTGCCAGCAGCGTAGCTTCCGATCCGGAAGGACTCGAGCAGTACTTC. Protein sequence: CASSVASDPEGLEQYF.

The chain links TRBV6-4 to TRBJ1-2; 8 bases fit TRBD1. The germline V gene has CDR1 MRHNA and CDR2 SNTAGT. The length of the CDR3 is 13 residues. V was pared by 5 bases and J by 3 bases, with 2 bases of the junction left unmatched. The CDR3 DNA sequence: TGTGCCAGCAGTCTGACAGGGGACTATGGCTACACCTTC. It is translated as CASSLTGDYGYTF.

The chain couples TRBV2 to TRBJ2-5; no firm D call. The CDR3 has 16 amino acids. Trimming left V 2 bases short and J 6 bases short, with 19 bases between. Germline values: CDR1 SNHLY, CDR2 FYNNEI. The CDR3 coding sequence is TGTGCCAGCAGTGAATATGTTTGGGTCGAGGAGAAGACCCAGTACTTC. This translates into CASSEYVWVEEKTQYF.

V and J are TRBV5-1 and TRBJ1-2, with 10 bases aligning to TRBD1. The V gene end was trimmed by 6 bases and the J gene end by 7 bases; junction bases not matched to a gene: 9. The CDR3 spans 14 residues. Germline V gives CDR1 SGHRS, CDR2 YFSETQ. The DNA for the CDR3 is TGCGCCAGCACCGGACAGGGGGATATCGCTGGCTACACCTTC. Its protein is CASTGQGDIAGYTF.

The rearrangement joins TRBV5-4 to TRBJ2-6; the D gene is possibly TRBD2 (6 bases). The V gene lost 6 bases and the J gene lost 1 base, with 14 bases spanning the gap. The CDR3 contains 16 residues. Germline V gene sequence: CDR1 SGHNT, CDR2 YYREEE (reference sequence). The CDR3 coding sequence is TGTGCCAGCATCCCTGGAGGGACTTCTGGGGCCAACGTCCTGACTTTC. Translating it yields CASIPGGTSGANVLTF.

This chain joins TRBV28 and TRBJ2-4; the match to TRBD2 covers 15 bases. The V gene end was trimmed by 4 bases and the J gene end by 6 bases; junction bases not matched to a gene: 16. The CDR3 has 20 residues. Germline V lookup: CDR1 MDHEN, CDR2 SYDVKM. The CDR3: CASSSPVTGLAGGGGNIQYF. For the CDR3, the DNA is TGTGCCAGCAGTTCCCCCGTCACGGGACTAGCGGGAGGTGGCGGAAACATTCAGTACTTC.

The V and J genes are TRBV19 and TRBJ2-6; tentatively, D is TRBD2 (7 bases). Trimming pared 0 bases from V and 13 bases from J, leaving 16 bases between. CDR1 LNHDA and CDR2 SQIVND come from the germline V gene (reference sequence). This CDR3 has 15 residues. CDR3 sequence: CASSIEMAGADVLTF. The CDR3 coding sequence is TGTGCCAGTAGTATAGAGATGGCGGGGGCCGATGTCCTGACTTTC.

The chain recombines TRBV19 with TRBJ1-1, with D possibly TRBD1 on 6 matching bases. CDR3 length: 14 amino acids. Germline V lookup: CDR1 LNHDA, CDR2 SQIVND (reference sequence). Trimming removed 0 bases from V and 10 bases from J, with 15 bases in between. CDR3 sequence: CASSIDPRQGPAFF. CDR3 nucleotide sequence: TGTGCCAGTAGTATAGACCCGCGGCAGGGGCCAGCTTTCTTT.

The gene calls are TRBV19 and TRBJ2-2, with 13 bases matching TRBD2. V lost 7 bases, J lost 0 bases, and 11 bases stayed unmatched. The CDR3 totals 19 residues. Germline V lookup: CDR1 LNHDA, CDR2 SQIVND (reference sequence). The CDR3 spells CASTMGLAGLFANTGELFF. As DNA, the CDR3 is TGTGCCAGTACCATGGGACTAGCGGGACTGTTCGCGAACACCGGGGAGCTGTTTTTT.

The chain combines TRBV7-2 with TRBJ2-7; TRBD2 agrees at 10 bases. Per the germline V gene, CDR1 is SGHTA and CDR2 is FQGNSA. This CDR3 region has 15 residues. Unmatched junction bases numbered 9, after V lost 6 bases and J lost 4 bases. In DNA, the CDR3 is TGTGCCAGCAGGATCCCTGGGACTAGCGTGTACGAGCAGTACTTC. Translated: CASRIPGTSVYEQYF.

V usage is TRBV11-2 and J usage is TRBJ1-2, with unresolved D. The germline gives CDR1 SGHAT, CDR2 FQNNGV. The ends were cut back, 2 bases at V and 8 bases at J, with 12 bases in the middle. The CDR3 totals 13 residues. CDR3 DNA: TGTGCCAGCAGCTTACGGCCAGCGGAGGGCTACACCTTC. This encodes CASSLRPAEGYTF.

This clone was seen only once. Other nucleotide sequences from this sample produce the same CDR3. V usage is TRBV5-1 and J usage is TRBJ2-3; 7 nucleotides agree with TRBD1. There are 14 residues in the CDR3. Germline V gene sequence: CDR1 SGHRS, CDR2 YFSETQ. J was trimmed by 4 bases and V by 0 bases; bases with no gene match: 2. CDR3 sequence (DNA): TGCGCCAGCAGCTTGGGACAGGGAGCAGATACGCAGTATTTT. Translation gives CASSLGQGADTQYF.

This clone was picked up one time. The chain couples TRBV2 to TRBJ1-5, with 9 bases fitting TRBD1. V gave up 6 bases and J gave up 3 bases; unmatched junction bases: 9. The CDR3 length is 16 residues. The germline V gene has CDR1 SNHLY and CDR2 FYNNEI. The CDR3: CASRLGQGSPNQPQHF. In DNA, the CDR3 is TGTGCCAGCAGGCTGGGACAGGGTAGCCCCAATCAGCCCCAGCATTTT.

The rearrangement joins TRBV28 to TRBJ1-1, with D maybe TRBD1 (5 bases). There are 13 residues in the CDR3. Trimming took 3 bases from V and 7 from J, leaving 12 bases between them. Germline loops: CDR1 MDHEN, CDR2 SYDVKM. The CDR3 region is CASSLSRGFEAFF. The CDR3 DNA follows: TGTGCCAGCAGTTTGAGTAGGGGATTTGAAGCTTTCTTT.